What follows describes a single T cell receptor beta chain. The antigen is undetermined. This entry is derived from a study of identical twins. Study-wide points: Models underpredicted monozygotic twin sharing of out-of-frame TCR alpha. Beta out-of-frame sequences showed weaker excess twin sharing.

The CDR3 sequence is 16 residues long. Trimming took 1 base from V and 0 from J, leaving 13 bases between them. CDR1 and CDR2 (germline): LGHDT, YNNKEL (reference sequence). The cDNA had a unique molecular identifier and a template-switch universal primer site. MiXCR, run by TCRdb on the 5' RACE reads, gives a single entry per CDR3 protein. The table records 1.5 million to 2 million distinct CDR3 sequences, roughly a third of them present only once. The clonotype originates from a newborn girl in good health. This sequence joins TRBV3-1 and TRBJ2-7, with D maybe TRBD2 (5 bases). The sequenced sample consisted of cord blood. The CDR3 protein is CASSQVLSGHSYEQYF. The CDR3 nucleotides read TGTGCCAGCAGCCAAGTTCTAAGCGGCCACTCCTACGAGCAGTACTTC.